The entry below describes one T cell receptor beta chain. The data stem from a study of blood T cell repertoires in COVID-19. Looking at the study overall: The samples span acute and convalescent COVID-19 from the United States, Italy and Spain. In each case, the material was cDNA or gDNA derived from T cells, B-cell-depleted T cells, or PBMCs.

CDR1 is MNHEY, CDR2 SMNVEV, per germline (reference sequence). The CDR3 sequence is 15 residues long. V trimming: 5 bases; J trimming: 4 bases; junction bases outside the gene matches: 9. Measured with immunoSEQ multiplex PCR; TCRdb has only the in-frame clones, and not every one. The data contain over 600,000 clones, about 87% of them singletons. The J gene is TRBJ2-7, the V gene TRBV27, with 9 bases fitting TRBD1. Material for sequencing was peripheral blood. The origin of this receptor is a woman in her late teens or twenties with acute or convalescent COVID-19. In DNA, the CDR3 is TGTGCCAGCAGTCCCGGGACAGGGCTAGATTACGAGCAGTACTTC. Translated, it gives CASSPGTGLDYEQYF.